Following are 31 T cell receptor beta chains from one sample sequenced in a study of blood T cells in healthy people across ages. The use of a sample-barcoded 5' primer and a J-beta primer mix characterized a second PCR of roughly 7 to 11 cycles. One entry per CDR3 protein results from TCRdb running MiXCR on the 5' RACE reads. The sample holds about 2 million distinct CDR3 sequences; less than 50% are singletons and the top ten take 2% to 2.5%. The sequencing sample was made of blood. The source is a woman in her thirties or forties in good health.

The rearrangement links TRBV5-1 to TRBJ2-5; D is unclear. The V end was cut by 4 bases, the J end by 2 bases, with 12 bases between. In germline, CDR1 is SGHRS, CDR2 YFSETQ. This CDR3 has 14 amino acids. This CDR3 is CASSGSVPQETQYF. The CDR3 DNA sequence: TGCGCCAGCAGCGGATCGGTACCACAAGAGACCCAGTACTTC.

The chain carries TRBV4-3 and TRBJ2-3; possible D gene TRBD1, 6 bases. Deletions cut 5 bases from V and 5 bases from J, with 14 bases between. Germline V gives CDR1 LGHNA, CDR2 YSLEER. The CDR3 is 14 amino acids. The CDR3 DNA follows: TGCGCCAGCAGCGAGGGGGATTCGGGAGATACGCAGTATTTT. This encodes CASSEGDSGDTQYF.

The chain has TRBV6-2 or TRBV6-3 and TRBJ1-6; the D gene is possibly TRBD1 (5 bases). This CDR3 has 14 residues. Germline V CDR1 and CDR2: MNHEY, SVGEGT. V gave up 6 bases and J gave up 7 bases, with 13 bases separating them. The CDR3 sequence is CASSEGRSNSPLHF. The CDR3 DNA follows: TGTGCCAGCAGCGAGGGACGGTCGAATTCACCCCTCCACTTT.

The rearrangement links TRBV29-1 to TRBJ2-5; 13 bases line up with TRBD2. Per germline, CDR1 SQVTM and CDR2 ANQGSEA. After removal of 6 bases from V and 1 base from J, the junction contained 2 bases not matched to a gene. CDR3 size: 14 residues. The CDR3 sequence: CSVGTSGVQETQYF. The CDR3 coding sequence is TGCAGCGTCGGGACTAGCGGGGTCCAAGAGACCCAGTACTTC.

CDR3 residues: CSAREGRGTYNEQFF. CDR3 DNA sequence: TGCAGTGCTAGAGAGGGGCGGGGGACCTACAATGAGCAGTTCTTC. The chain joins TRBV20-1 to TRBJ2-1; TRBD2 agrees at 7 bases. In germline, CDR1 is DFQATT, CDR2 SNEGSKA (reference sequence). The CDR3 extends over 15 amino acids. V lost 0 bases and J lost 2; bases outside the gene matches: 4.

The V call is TRBV28, the J call TRBJ2-5; maybe TRBD1 (5 bases). CDR1 and CDR2 (germline): MDHEN, SYDVKM. The V end was cut by 8 bases, the J end by 4 bases, with 20 bases between. CDR3 length: 15 amino acids. The CDR3: CASAVQVLTGETQYF. The CDR3 DNA sequence: TGTGCCAGCGCTGTACAGGTCCTAACGGGAGAGACCCAGTACTTC.

The chain joins TRBV6-6 to TRBJ2-7, with D perhaps TRBD1 (6 bases). CDR1 is MNHNY and CDR2 is SVGAGI in the germline V gene (reference sequence). The CDR3 loop spans 15 amino acids. Trimming took 6 bases from V and 0 from J, leaving 15 bases between them. DNA of the CDR3: TGTGCCAGCAGCCCGGCCAGGGGCGGCTCCTACGAGCAGTACTTC. Translating gives CASSPARGGSYEQYF.

The rearrangement links TRBV7-3 to TRBJ2-3, with D perhaps TRBD2 (5 bases). V was clipped by 4 bases and J by 6 bases, with 14 bases between them. This CDR3 comprises 14 residues. CDR1 SGHTA and CDR2 FQGTGA come from the germline V gene. CDR3 region: CASSSLDSTDTQYF. The CDR3 nucleotides read TGTGCCAGCAGCTCCCTGGACTCTACGGATACGCAGTATTTT.

This clonotype appeared a single time. The V and J genes are TRBV28 and TRBJ1-2; 11 nucleotides agree with TRBD1. V shed 7 bases, J shed 0 bases, and the junction held 10 bases outside the gene matches. This CDR3 is 17 amino acids long. Germline V lookup: CDR1 MDHEN, CDR2 SYDVKM. The CDR3 protein is CASTDRDRGKANYGYTF. The DNA for the CDR3 is TGTGCCAGCACGGACCGGGACAGGGGGAAAGCTAACTATGGCTACACCTTC.

The V call is TRBV18, the J call TRBJ1-5, with 11 bases fitting TRBD1. The germline V gene has CDR1 KGHSH and CDR2 LQKENI. V shed 3 bases and J 4 bases; nucleotides not matched to a gene: 2. The CDR3 length is 15 residues. The CDR3 is CASSPGQGANQPQHF. The CDR3 DNA reads TGTGCCAGCTCACCCGGACAGGGGGCTAATCAGCCCCAGCATTTT.

This clonotype showed up just a few times. CDR3 sequence reads: CSARGTGAYYNEQFF. For the CDR3, the DNA is TGCAGTGCTAGGGGGACAGGGGCTTACTACAATGAGCAGTTCTTC. V usage is TRBV20-1 and J usage is TRBJ2-1; 10 bases fit TRBD1. CDR1 is DFQATT, CDR2 SNEGSKA, per germline (reference sequence). V was clipped by 3 bases and J by 3 bases; unmatched bases: 5. CDR3 length: 15 residues.

The V gene is TRBV6-6, the J gene TRBJ1-6; a weak D match, TRBD1 (5 bases). The CDR3 has 17 amino acids. Per the germline V gene, CDR1 is MNHNY and CDR2 is SVGAGI (reference sequence). Between the trimmed V and J ends, which lost 5 bases and 0 bases, there was a span of 14 bases. CDR3 region: CASSTGTLSSYNSPLHF. The DNA of the CDR3 is TGTGCCAGCAGTACCGGGACCCTAAGCTCCTATAATTCACCCCTCCACTTT.

The gene calls are TRBV28 and TRBJ2-3, with D perhaps TRBD1 or TRBD2 (5 bases each). This CDR3 contains 13 residues. Germline V gene data show CDR1 as MDHEN and CDR2 as SYDVKM. V was cut by 6 bases and J by 6 bases, with 13 bases left in between. In DNA form, the CDR3 reads TGTGCCAGCAGCCGGGGCGCACAGGATACGCAGTATTTT. It is translated as CASSRGAQDTQYF.

The chain couples TRBV14 to TRBJ2-5; D unresolved. This CDR3 contains 14 residues. V lost 3 bases and J lost 5, with 13 bases in between. Germline values: CDR1 SGHDN, CDR2 FVKESK. In nucleotides, the CDR3 is TGTGCCAGCAGCCACCTTGGGCATGAGGAGACCCAGTACTTC. It specifies CASSHLGHEETQYF.

This clonotype was seen only a few times. J is TRBJ2-7 and V is TRBV27; TRBD1 might be the D (6 bases). The CDR3 extends over 12 amino acids. CDR1 and CDR2 from the germline V gene are MNHEY and SMNVEV (reference sequence). Trimming left V 3 bases short and J 7 bases short, with 10 bases between. DNA of the CDR3: TGTGCCAGCAGTTTTGACAGGAGGGAGCAGTACTTC. This gives the protein CASSFDRREQYF.

J is TRBJ2-3 and V is TRBV24-1; TRBD1 agrees at 7 bases. Germline V gives CDR1 KGHDR, CDR2 SFDVKD. There are 16 residues in the CDR3. V was pared by 3 bases and J by 3 bases, with 8 bases of the junction left unmatched. Here the CDR3 reads CATSDPSTGWTDTQYF. As DNA, the CDR3 is TGTGCCACCAGTGATCCCTCGACAGGGTGGACAGATACGCAGTATTTT.

This clonotype was counted between two and nine times. This chain connects TRBV2 to TRBJ2-5; 7 bases map to TRBD2. Per the germline V gene, CDR1 is SNHLY and CDR2 is FYNNEI. Unmatched junction bases numbered 3, after V lost 7 bases and J lost 1 base. This CDR3 spans 13 amino acids. For the CDR3, the DNA is TGTGCCAGCAACGCGGGGGTCCAAGAGACCCAGTACTTC. Translation gives CASNAGVQETQYF.

The chain couples TRBV5-1 to TRBJ2-7; D might be TRBD2 (5 bases). This CDR3 region has 13 residues. V gave up 2 bases and J gave up 3 bases, with 9 bases separating them. Germline assignment: CDR1 SGHRS and CDR2 YFSETQ. CDR3 in amino acids: CASSFGKDYEQYF. The CDR3 nucleotides are TGCGCCAGCAGCTTCGGGAAAGACTACGAGCAGTACTTC. The full variable domain, in which reference TRBV5-1 and TRBJ2-7 provide the parts outside the CDR3, is KAGVTQTPRYLIKTRGQQVTLSCSPISGHRSVSWYQQTPGQGLQFLFEYFSETQRNKGNFPGRFSGRQFSNSRSEMNVSTLELGDSALYLCASSFGKDYEQYFGPGTRLTVT.

This clonotype was seen just once. This chain connects TRBV11-2 to TRBJ2-6, with D uncertain. This CDR3 is 17 amino acids long. The V end lost 1 base, the J end lost 1 base, and 11 bases lay between the germline ends. Germline V gene lookup returns CDR1 SGHAT and CDR2 FQNNGV. The CDR3 sequence: CASSLVGGQSGANVLTF. The CDR3 DNA follows: TGTGCCAGCAGCTTAGTGGGTGGGCAGTCTGGGGCCAACGTCCTGACTTTC.

CDR3 DNA sequence: TGCAGTGCTCACAACCTGGACAGGGCAGGGCAGCCCCAGCATTTT. It is translated as CSAHNLDRAGQPQHF. The chain employs TRBV20-1 and TRBJ1-5; TRBD1 aligns across 8 bases. The CDR3 has 15 residues. Per germline, CDR1 DFQATT and CDR2 SNEGSKA (reference sequence). Trimming took 5 bases from V and 7 from J; bases not matched to a gene: 13.

This clonotype was counted between two and nine times. V is TRBV5-5 and J is TRBJ2-3; 8 positions match TRBD1. Trimming at V came to 4 bases and at J to 6 bases, leaving 16 bases not matched to a gene. This CDR3 has 17 residues. CDR1 is SGHKS, CDR2 YYEKEE, per germline (reference sequence). As DNA, the CDR3 is TGTGCCAGCAGCCCTCAGGGACAGGCGTTTGTTACGGATACGCAGTATTTT. This gives the protein CASSPQGQAFVTDTQYF.

CDR3 in amino acids: CSVARLAGREQYF. In DNA form, the CDR3 reads TGCAGCGTTGCCCGACTAGCGGGGCGCGAGCAGTACTTC. The chain is built from TRBV29-1 and TRBJ2-7, with TRBD2 matching 11 bases. The CDR3 length is 13 residues. Trimming at V came to 4 bases and at J to 6 bases, leaving 5 bases not matched to a gene. Germline lookup yields CDR1 SQVTM and CDR2 ANQGSEA.

The chain recombines TRBV27 with TRBJ2-3; D unclear. Germline assignment: CDR1 MNHEY and CDR2 SMNVEV (reference sequence). Trimming left V 4 bases short and J 2 bases short, with 10 bases between. This CDR3 spans 14 amino acids. The DNA of the CDR3 is TGTGCCAGCAGTTCACCCCGGATCACAGATACGCAGTATTTT. Encoded protein: CASSSPRITDTQYF.

This chain joins TRBV4-2 and TRBJ2-5; perhaps TRBD2 as D (5 bases). V was shortened by 0 bases and J by 9 bases, with 11 bases between the two germline ends. Per germline, CDR1 LGHNA and CDR2 YNFKEQ. The CDR3 loop spans 13 amino acids. CDR3 in amino acids: CASSQERPGAQYF. In DNA form, the CDR3 reads TGTGCCAGCAGCCAAGAGCGGCCCGGGGCCCAGTACTTC.

The rearrangement links TRBV6-6 to TRBJ2-4; TRBD2 matches at 9 bases. The assigned J gene may be wrong: the sequence end matches TRBJ2-7 better. The germline CDR1 and CDR2 sequences are MNHNY and SVGAGI (reference sequence). There are 15 residues in the CDR3. CDR3 in amino acids: CASSYTSGPSYEQYF. The CDR3 nucleotides are TGTGCCAGCAGTTATACTAGCGGGCCCTCCTACGAGCAGTACTTC.

The chain employs TRBV18 and TRBJ2-1; a possible D gene is TRBD2 (5 bases). V shed 3 bases and J shed 7 bases, with 7 bases lying between them. The CDR3 length is 12 residues. Germline V CDR1 and CDR2: KGHSH, LQKENI. In nucleotides, the CDR3 is TGTGCCAGCTCACCGGGAGAGAATGAGCAGTTCTTC. Translated: CASSPGENEQFF.

This clonotype came up once. This rearrangement joins TRBV20-1 to TRBJ1-6; 7 bases align to TRBD1. In germline, CDR1 is DFQATT, CDR2 SNEGSKA (reference sequence). Losses at the gene ends were 4 bases for V and 9 bases for J; bases not matched to a gene: 0. This CDR3 spans 11 amino acids. In DNA form, the CDR3 reads TGCAGTGCTAAGGGGGCTTCACCCCTCCACTTT. This encodes CSAKGASPLHF.

This clonotype was detected only once. The rearrangement joins TRBV7-2 to TRBJ2-1; 12 bases align to TRBD2. CDR1 and CDR2 from the germline V gene are SGHTA and FQGNSA. This CDR3 has 16 residues. The ends lost 5 bases at V and 3 bases at J; junction bases unmatched: 5. CDR3 coding DNA: TGTGCCAGCAGCAAGAGGACTAGCGGGAACTACAATGAGCAGTTCTTC. This encodes CASSKRTSGNYNEQFF.

The gene calls are TRBV19 and TRBJ2-5, with D possibly called TRBD1 or TRBD2 (6 bases each). The germline V and J ends were trimmed by 9 bases and 2 bases, with 22 bases remaining between them. Germline CDR1 LNHDA, CDR2 SQIVND (reference sequence). This CDR3 is 16 amino acids long. The CDR3 loop reads CARKEGDPSLQETQYF. The CDR3 DNA follows: TGTGCCAGAAAGGAGGGGGATCCTTCCCTACAAGAGACCCAGTACTTC.

This clonotype was detected only once. This chain links TRBV28 with TRBJ2-7; 7 positions match TRBD1. This CDR3 is built from 13 residues. Germline lookup yields CDR1 MDHEN and CDR2 SYDVKM. J gave up 4 bases and V 7 bases, and 7 bases lay outside the gene matches. The CDR3 bases are TGTGCCAGCACCCGGGGACAGTTTTACGAGCAGTACTTC. Translating gives CASTRGQFYEQYF.

The rearrangement joins TRBV6-2 or TRBV6-3 to TRBJ2-7; the D gene is possibly TRBD1 (6 bases). The germline V gene has CDR1 MNHEY and CDR2 SVGEGT. This CDR3 has 12 residues. The V end was cut by 7 bases, the J end by 6 bases, with 13 bases between. CDR3 coding DNA: TGTGCCAGCACCGAAAGGGGGAGCGAGCAGTACTTC. Protein: CASTERGSEQYF.